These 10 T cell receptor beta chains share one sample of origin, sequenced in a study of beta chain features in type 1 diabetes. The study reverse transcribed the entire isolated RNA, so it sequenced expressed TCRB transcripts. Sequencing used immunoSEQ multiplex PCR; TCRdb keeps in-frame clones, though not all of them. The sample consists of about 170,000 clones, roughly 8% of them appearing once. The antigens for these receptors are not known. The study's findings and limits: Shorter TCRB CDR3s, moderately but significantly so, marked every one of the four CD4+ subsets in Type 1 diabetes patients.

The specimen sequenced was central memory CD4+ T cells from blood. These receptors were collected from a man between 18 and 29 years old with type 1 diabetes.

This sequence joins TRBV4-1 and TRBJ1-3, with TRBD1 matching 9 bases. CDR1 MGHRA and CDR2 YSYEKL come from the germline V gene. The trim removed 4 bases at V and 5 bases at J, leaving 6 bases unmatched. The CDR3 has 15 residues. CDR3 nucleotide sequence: TGCGCCAGCAGCCGAGCCGGACAGGGGCGAAACACCATATATTTT. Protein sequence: CASSRAGQGRNTIYF.

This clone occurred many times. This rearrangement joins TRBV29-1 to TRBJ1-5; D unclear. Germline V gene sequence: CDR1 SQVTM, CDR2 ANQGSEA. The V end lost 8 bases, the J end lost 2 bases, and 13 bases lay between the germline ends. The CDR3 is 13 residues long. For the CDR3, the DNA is TGCAGCCGGGGAGATCACGGCAATCAGCCCCAGCATTTT. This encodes CSRGDHGNQPQHF.

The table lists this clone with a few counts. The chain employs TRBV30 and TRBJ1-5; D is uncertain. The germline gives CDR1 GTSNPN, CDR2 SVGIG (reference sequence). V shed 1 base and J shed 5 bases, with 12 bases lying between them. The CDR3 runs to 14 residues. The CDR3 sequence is CAWSGASGDQPQHF. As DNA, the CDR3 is TGTGCCTGGAGTGGGGCATCCGGGGATCAGCCCCAGCATTTT.

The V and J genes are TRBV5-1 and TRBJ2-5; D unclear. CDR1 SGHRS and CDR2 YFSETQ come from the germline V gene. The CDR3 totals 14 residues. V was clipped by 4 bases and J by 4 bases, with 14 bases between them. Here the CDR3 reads CASSLESFGETQYF. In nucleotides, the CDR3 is TGCGCCAGCAGCCTAGAAAGCTTTGGAGAGACCCAGTACTTC. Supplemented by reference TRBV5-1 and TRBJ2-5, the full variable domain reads KAGVTQTPRYLIKTRGQQVTLSCSPISGHRSVSWYQQTPGQGLQFLFEYFSETQRNKGNFPGRFSGRQFSNSRSEMNVSTLELGDSALYLCASSLESFGETQYFGPGTRLLVL.

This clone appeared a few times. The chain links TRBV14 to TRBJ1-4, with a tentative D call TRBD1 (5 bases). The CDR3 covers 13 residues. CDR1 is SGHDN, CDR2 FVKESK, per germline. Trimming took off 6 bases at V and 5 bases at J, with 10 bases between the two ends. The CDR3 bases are TGTGCCAGCAGAAGACAGTTGAATGAAAAACTGTTTTTT. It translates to CASRRQLNEKLFF.

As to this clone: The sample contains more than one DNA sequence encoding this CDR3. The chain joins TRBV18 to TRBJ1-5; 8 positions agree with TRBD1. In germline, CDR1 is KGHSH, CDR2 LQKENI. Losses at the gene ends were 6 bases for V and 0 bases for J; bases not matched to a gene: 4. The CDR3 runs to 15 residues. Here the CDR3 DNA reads TGTGCCAGCTCGCCAGGACAGGGTAGCAATCAGCCCCAGCATTTT. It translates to CASSPGQGSNQPQHF.

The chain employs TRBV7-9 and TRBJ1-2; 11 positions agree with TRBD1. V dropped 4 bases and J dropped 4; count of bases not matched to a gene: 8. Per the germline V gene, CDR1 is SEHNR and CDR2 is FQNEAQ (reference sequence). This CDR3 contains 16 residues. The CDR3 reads CASSSGTGGAIYGYTF. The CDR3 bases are TGTGCCAGCAGCTCCGGGACAGGGGGGGCGATCTATGGCTACACCTTC.

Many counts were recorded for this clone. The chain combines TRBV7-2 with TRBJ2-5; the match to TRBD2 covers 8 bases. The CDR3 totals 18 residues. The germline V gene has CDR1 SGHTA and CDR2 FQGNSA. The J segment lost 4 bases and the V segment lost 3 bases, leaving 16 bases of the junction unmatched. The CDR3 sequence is CASSLGLERALGGETQYF. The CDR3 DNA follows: TGTGCCAGCAGCTTGGGACTAGAGCGCGCGTTGGGAGGAGAGACCCAGTACTTC.

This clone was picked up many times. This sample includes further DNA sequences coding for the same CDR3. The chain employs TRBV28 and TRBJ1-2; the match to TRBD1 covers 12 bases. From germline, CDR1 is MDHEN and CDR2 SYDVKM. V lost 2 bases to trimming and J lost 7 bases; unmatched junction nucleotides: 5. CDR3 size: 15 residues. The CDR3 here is CASSLGGQGAGGYTF. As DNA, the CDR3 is TGTGCCAGCAGTTTAGGGGGACAGGGGGCTGGTGGCTACACCTTC.

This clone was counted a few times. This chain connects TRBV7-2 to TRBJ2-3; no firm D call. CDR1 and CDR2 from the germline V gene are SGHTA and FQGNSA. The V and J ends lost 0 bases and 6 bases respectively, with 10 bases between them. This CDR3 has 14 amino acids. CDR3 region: CASSLAGSEDTQYF. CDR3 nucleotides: TGTGCCAGCAGCTTAGCCGGGTCGGAGGATACGCAGTATTTT.